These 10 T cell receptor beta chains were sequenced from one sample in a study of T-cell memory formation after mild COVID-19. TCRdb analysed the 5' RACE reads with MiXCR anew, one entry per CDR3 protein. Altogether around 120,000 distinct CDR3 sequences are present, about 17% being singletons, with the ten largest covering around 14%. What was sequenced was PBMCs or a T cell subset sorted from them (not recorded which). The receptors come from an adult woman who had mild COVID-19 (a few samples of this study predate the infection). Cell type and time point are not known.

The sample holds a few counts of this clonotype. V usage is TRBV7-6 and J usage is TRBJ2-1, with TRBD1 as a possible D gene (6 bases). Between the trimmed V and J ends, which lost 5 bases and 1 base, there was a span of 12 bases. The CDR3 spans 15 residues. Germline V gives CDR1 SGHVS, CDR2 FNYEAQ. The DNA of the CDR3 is TGTGCCAGCAGCAGGGACATAGGGTCCTACAATGAGCAGTTCTTC. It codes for CASSRDIGSYNEQFF.

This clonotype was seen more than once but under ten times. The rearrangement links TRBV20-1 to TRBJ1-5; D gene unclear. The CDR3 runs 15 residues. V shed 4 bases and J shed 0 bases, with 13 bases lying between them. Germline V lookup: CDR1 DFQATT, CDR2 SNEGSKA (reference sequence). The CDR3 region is CSAKPPTSSNQPQHF. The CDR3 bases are TGCAGTGCTAAGCCCCCGACGTCTAGCAATCAGCCCCAGCATTTT.

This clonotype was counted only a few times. The CDR3, as DNA: TGTGCCACCAGTGAACGTAATTATGGACGGGCCCAAGAGACCCAGTACTTC. It yields the protein CATSERNYGRAQETQYF. V usage is TRBV24-1 and J usage is TRBJ2-5, with D unclear. With 4 bases removed from V and 1 base from J, the gap between germline ends came to 18 bases. The length of the CDR3 is 17 residues. Germline CDR1 and CDR2: KGHDR and SFDVKD.

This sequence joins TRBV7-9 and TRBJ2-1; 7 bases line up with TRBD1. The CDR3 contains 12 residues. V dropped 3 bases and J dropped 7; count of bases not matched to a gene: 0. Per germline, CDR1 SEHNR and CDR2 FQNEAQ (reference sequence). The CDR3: CASSFRGNEQFF. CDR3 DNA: TGTGCCAGCAGCTTCAGGGGGAATGAGCAGTTCTTC.

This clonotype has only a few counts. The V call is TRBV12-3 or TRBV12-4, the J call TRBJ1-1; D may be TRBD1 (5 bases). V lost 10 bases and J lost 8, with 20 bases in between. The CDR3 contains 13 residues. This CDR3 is CAIPNKGAEEAFF. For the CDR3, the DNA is TGTGCCATCCCGAACAAAGGGGCTGAGGAAGCTTTCTTT.

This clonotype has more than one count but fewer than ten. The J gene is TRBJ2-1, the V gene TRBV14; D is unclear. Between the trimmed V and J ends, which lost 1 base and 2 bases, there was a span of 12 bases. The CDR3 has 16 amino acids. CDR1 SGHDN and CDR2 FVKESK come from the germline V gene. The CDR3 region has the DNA TGTGCCAGCAGCCAAGTTCTGGGGTCCACCTACAATGAGCAGTTCTTC. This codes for CASSQVLGSTYNEQFF.

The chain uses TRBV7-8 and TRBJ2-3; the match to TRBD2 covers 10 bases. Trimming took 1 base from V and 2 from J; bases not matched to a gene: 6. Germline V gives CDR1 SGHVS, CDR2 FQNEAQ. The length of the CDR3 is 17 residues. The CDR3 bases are TGTGCCAGCAGCTTAGTAGTTAGCGGGGGGCCCACAGATACGCAGTATTTT. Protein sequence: CASSLVVSGGPTDTQYF.

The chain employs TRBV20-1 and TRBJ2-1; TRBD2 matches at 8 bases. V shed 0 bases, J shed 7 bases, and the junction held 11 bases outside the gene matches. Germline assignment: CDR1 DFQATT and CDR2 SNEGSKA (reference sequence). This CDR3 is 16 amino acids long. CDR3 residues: CSARDLQAGVENEQFF. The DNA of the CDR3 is TGCAGTGCTAGAGATCTCCAAGCGGGAGTGGAAAATGAGCAGTTCTTC.

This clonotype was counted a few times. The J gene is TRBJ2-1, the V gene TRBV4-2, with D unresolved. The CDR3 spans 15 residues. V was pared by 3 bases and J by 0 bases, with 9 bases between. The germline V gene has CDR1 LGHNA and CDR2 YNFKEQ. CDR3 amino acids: CASSQDRSSYNEQFF. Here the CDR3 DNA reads TGTGCCAGCAGCCAGGACCGCAGCTCCTACAATGAGCAGTTCTTC.

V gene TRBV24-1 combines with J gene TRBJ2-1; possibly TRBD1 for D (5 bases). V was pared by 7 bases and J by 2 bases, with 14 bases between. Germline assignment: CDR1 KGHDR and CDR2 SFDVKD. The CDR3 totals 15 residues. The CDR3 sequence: CATRHRSLAYNEQFF. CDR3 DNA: TGTGCCACCAGACACAGGTCCCTAGCCTACAATGAGCAGTTCTTC.